The 13 T cell receptor beta chains below were found in one sample sequenced in a study of blood T cell repertoires in COVID-19. Repertoires were generated with immunoSEQ multiplex PCR, while TCRdb's copy carries only in-frame clones and drops some. The sample has roughly 180,000 clones, 76% seen once. Source material: peripheral blood. The receptors come from a woman in her forties or fifties with active or convalescent COVID-19.

The rearrangement uses TRBV9 and TRBJ2-1, with D possibly being TRBD2 (7 bases). CDR3 size: 16 residues. The V end lost 4 bases, the J end lost 7 bases, and 21 bases lay between the germline ends. Germline V gene lookup returns CDR1 SGDLS and CDR2 YYNGEE. CDR3: CASSLSPGGGGNEQFF. CDR3 in DNA: TGTGCCAGCAGCCTCTCCCCTGGGGGGGGCGGGAATGAGCAGTTCTTC.

The chain couples TRBV19 to TRBJ2-3, with a tentative D call TRBD1 (5 bases). Germline V gene sequence: CDR1 LNHDA, CDR2 SQIVND (reference sequence). Trimming stripped 5 bases from V and 8 bases from J, with 11 bases between. The CDR3 covers 12 residues. CDR3 in DNA: TGTGCCAGTAGTGTAAGGGGAAGTACGCAGTATTTT. This translates into CASSVRGSTQYF.

Worth noting for this clone: Other DNA sequences from this sample encode an identical CDR3 as well. The CDR3 sequence: CASSLNEKLFF. Written as DNA, the CDR3 is TGTGCCAGCAGTCTTAATGAAAAACTGTTTTTT. The V call is TRBV28, the J call TRBJ1-4; D remains unclear. V lost 5 bases to trimming and J lost 4 bases, with 2 bases between them. Germline loops: CDR1 MDHEN, CDR2 SYDVKM. The CDR3 is 11 amino acids.

CDR3: CATDPRSQGVVGMGTEAFF. The CDR3 nucleotides read TGTGCCACCGACCCTAGATCGCAGGGGGTCGTCGGGATGGGCACTGAAGCTTTCTTT. The J gene is TRBJ1-1, the V gene TRBV11-3; 7 nucleotides agree with TRBD1. The CDR3 contains 19 residues. Germline CDR1 and CDR2: SGHNT and YENEEA. The V gene end was trimmed by 10 bases and the J gene end by 4 bases; junction bases not matched to a gene: 27.

The rearrangement joins TRBV21-1 to TRBJ2-5; TRBD2, the table's D call, lacks a check against the DNA. TRBV21-1 is termed a pseudogene. The CDR3 is 16 residues long. CDR3 sequence: CASSKMKREGLETQYF. In nucleotides, the CDR3 is TGTGCCAGCAGCAAAATGAAGCGGGAGGGCCTCGAGACCCAGTACTTC.

This clone has just a few counts. The rearrangement joins TRBV7-9 to TRBJ1-2; 7 nucleotides line up with TRBD1. The germline V gene encodes CDR1 SEHNR and CDR2 FQNEAQ (reference sequence). The V and J ends lost 2 bases and 3 bases, in that order; junction bases with no gene match: 3. The CDR3 contains 14 residues. The CDR3 DNA is TGTGCCAGCAGCTTAACAGGGGTGGACTATGGCTACACCTTC. Translated: CASSLTGVDYGYTF.

The chain links TRBV30 to TRBJ1-5, with 8 bases that match TRBD1. The CDR3 runs 15 residues. Germline lookup yields CDR1 GTSNPN and CDR2 SVGIG (reference sequence). V shed 2 bases and J 0 bases; nucleotides not matched to a gene: 3. This CDR3 is CAWSRTGHSNQPQHF. CDR3 DNA: TGTGCCTGGAGTCGGACAGGGCATAGCAATCAGCCCCAGCATTTT.

Details on this clone: This specimen includes other DNA sequences encoding the same CDR3. The V call is TRBV23-1, the J call TRBJ2-1; no firm D call. TRBV23-1 carries the ORF label, with uncertain function. V was trimmed by 11 bases and J by 6 bases, leaving 26 bases between them. CDR3 length equals 16 residues. The DNA for the CDR3 is TGCGCCGGATACTCAAGTGGGCAGGCCCCTGGCAATGAGCAGTTCTTC. It is translated as CAGYSSGQAPGNEQFF.

This rearrangement joins TRBV18 to TRBJ2-5; D is perhaps TRBD1 (6 bases). V lost 5 bases and J 5 bases, leaving 15 bases between the germline ends. Germline assignment: CDR1 KGHSH and CDR2 LQKENI. This CDR3 has 14 amino acids. As DNA, the CDR3 is TGTGCCAGCTCATTAAACACAGGGCAGGAGACCCAGTACTTC. This translates into CASSLNTGQETQYF.

This chain joins TRBV21-1 and TRBJ2-7; the DNA was not compared with TRBD2, the D call given in the table. TRBV21-1 is an annotated pseudogene. This CDR3 has 16 residues. CDR3 bases: TGTGCCAGCAGCAAAGCGCTCTCAACTAGCGGCTACGAGCAGTACTTC. This gives the protein CASSKALSTSGYEQYF.

The rearrangement links TRBV30 to TRBJ1-6, with D possibly TRBD1 on 5 matching bases. The germline V gene encodes CDR1 GTSNPN and CDR2 SVGIG (reference sequence). V lost 2 bases and J 6 bases, leaving 14 bases between the germline ends. This CDR3 region has 15 residues. CDR3: CAWSTRAVFNSPLHF. In DNA form, the CDR3 reads TGTGCCTGGAGTACCAGGGCAGTTTTTAATTCACCCCTCCACTTT.

The chain carries TRBV20-1 and TRBJ1-2; 7 bases agree with TRBD1. Germline V lookup: CDR1 DFQATT, CDR2 SNEGSKA (reference sequence). There are 10 residues in the CDR3. The junction had 5 bases not matched to a gene; V was cut back by 6 bases and J by 10 bases. The CDR3 sequence is CSAADRNYTF. CDR3 bases: TGCAGTGCCGCGGACAGGAACTACACCTTC.

The J gene is TRBJ2-2, the V gene TRBV4-2; D might be TRBD2 (6 bases). There are 18 residues in the CDR3. The V gene lost 2 bases and the J gene lost 2 bases, with 18 bases spanning the gap. Looked up from germline, CDR1 is LGHNA and CDR2 is YNFKEQ. The CDR3 protein is CASSQRMLGGDNTGELFF. The CDR3 DNA sequence: TGTGCCAGCAGCCAACGTATGCTTGGCGGGGATAACACCGGGGAGCTGTTTTTT.